The rows below give T cell receptor beta chains drawn from one sample of a study of T-cell reconstitution after alpha-beta-depleted transplantation in children. TCRdb analysed the PCR reads with MiXCR anew, one entry per CDR3 protein. Of fewer than 550,000 distinct CDR3 sequences detected, 9.5% to 12% appear once; the ten largest clones hold approximately 14%. The sequenced sample was PBMCs, mostly from graft donor cells, obtained 180 days after TCRalphabeta/CD19-depleted stem cell transplant. The receptors come from a female patient aged 2 to 10 who had a stem cell transplant for aplastic anemia, so the T cells may come from the graft donor. The conserved cysteine and the conserved F or W are not part of the CDR3 here. The order of the fields is clone size, V gene, CDR3 length, J gene, CDR3 protein. Rows give clone size only sometimes, using once, few, many, or a class for an expanded clone.

size: -; V: TRBV7-2; length: 13; J: TRBJ1-5; CDR3: ASNLGGRSNQPQH
size: many; V: TRBV28; length: 12; J: TRBJ1-4; CDR3: ASSLGGIGEKLF
size: -; V: TRBV12-3/TRBV12-4; length: 14; J: TRBJ2-1; CDR3: ASSSPPGGRMNEQF
size: -; V: TRBV28; length: 13; J: TRBJ2-7; CDR3: ASSSASGGSYEQY
size: few; V: TRBV12-3/TRBV12-4; length: 17; J: TRBJ1-5; CDR3: ASSFFSGQRMYSNQPQH
size: once; V: TRBV5-1; length: 14; J: TRBJ2-7; CDR3: ASSHAGTGGTYEQY
size: many; V: TRBV20-1; length: 8; J: TRBJ2-5; CDR3: SAGRETQY
size: -; V: TRBV6-1; length: 13; J: TRBJ1-3; CDR3: ATTAQGLRGNTIY
size: -; V: TRBV5-5; length: 10; J: TRBJ2-1; CDR3: VTPLGYNEQF
size: many; V: TRBV29-1; length: 12; J: TRBJ2-5; CDR3: SVLPWRGQETQY
size: many; V: TRBV10-3; length: 10; J: TRBJ2-7; CDR3: AVQGSSYEQY
size: many; V: TRBV20-1; length: 10; J: TRBJ1-1; CDR3: SAIRNPYSAF
size: -; V: TRBV7-8; length: 12; J: TRBJ2-7; CDR3: ASSPAVVMKEQY
size: few; V: TRBV29-1; length: 9; J: TRBJ1-1; CDR3: SVEDLGEAF
size: -; V: TRBV6-1; length: 15; J: TRBJ2-2; CDR3: ASSEARLARPGGELF
size: -; V: TRBV12-3/TRBV12-4; length: 11; J: TRBJ1-2; CDR3: ASSALVETIYT
size: few; V: TRBV28; length: 11; J: TRBJ1-4; CDR3: ASSTALNEKLF
size: few; V: TRBV28; length: 12; J: TRBJ2-1; CDR3: ASSTGADYNEQF
size: -; V: TRBV6-1; length: 11; J: TRBJ1-1; CDR3: ASRAIMYTEAF
size: few; V: TRBV7-3; length: 12; J: TRBJ2-3; CDR3: ASGLSAGTDTQY
size: few; V: TRBV24-1; length: 13; J: TRBJ2-5; CDR3: ATSDSGTGKETQY
size: -; V: TRBV30; length: 16; J: TRBJ2-7; CDR3: AWSVLRARGQGYNEQY
size: -; V: TRBV20-1; length: 14; J: TRBJ2-7; CDR3: SASDPGTSGRYEQY
size: -; V: TRBV2; length: 13; J: TRBJ1-4; CDR3: ASKGQTATNEKLF
size: few; V: TRBV20-1; length: 11; J: TRBJ1-5; CDR3: SARRLENQPQH
size: few; V: TRBV12-3/TRBV12-4; length: 14; J: TRBJ1-5; CDR3: ASTKKGQGGNQPQH
size: -; V: TRBV5-6; length: 14; J: TRBJ2-5; CDR3: ASSQWGGRTQETQY
size: few; V: TRBV5-1; length: 13; J: TRBJ2-7; CDR3: ASSLETGLSSGQY
size: -; V: TRBV4-3; length: 16; J: TRBJ2-1; CDR3: ASSQDSSGSGSYNEQF
size: -; V: TRBV12-3/TRBV12-4; length: 11; J: TRBJ1-1; CDR3: ASSFTFVQAPF
size: -; V: TRBV24-1; length: 10; J: TRBJ2-5; CDR3: ATSGSAKTQY
size: -; V: TRBV12-3/TRBV12-4; length: 9; J: TRBJ1-1; CDR3: ASSSRHEAF
size: few; V: TRBV6-2/TRBV6-3; length: 19; J: TRBJ2-1; CDR3: ASSVDRAHTSGRPVKNEQF
size: -; V: TRBV7-2; length: 11; J: TRBJ2-7; CDR3: ATATGGGYEQY
size: few; V: TRBV28; length: 12; J: TRBJ1-2; CDR3: ASSLNAGDYGYT
size: -; V: TRBV4-3; length: 12; J: TRBJ1-1; CDR3: ASSHDNPRTESF
size: -; V: TRBV7-9; length: 11; J: TRBJ2-1; CDR3: ATLTGVGNEQF
size: few; V: TRBV7-9; length: 11; J: TRBJ2-1; CDR3: ASSLGSGNEQF
size: few; V: TRBV11-2; length: 10; J: TRBJ2-3; CDR3: ASSLGANTQY
size: -; V: TRBV21-1; length: 16; J: TRBJ1-6; CDR3: ASLTGVSRCSYNSPLH
size: -; V: TRBV10-3; length: 11; J: TRBJ2-5; CDR3: AIGGSRQETQY
size: few; V: TRBV11-2; length: 13; J: TRBJ2-5; CDR3: ASLNWGSYQETQY
size: -; V: TRBV7-9; length: 15; J: TRBJ2-3; CDR3: ASSSTGVGTSTDTQY
size: few; V: TRBV29-1; length: 13; J: TRBJ1-1; CDR3: TTGPGRRVNTEAF
size: few; V: TRBV3-1; length: 12; J: TRBJ1-4; CDR3: ASSPVVGFGKLF